The next 6 T cell receptor beta chains were all read from a single sample in a study of T cells in Graves' hyperthyroidism and ophthalmopathy. Authors of the study amplified TCR beta CDR3 regions from RNA transcripts. TCR CDR3 underwent first-round RT-PCR with the HTBI primer set. TCRdb used MiXCR to reprocess the multiplex PCR reads, holding one entry per CDR3 protein. The repertoire has 450,000 to 600,000 distinct CDR3 sequences, about 20% of them found once; the top ten carry over 45%. Specimen: blood. All receptors derive from a man between 40 and 49 years old with Graves' ophthalmopathy.

The J gene is TRBJ2-7, the V gene TRBV27, with D possibly TRBD1 on 6 matching bases. Trimming pared 6 bases from V and 3 bases from J, leaving 21 bases between. The V gene's germline CDR1 is MNHEY and CDR2 SMNVEV (reference sequence). This CDR3 spans 16 amino acids. The CDR3 DNA sequence: TGTGCCAGCAGCGCCTTCAGGGGAATAAACTACTACGAGCAGTACTTC. Protein: CASSAFRGINYYEQYF.

V usage is TRBV27 and J usage is TRBJ1-4; TRBD1 is a possible D gene (5 bases). This CDR3 is 13 amino acids long. The V and J ends lost 5 bases and 6 bases respectively, with 10 bases between them. Germline V CDR1 and CDR2: MNHEY, SMNVEV (reference sequence). This CDR3 is CASSPGFDEKLFF. The CDR3 coding sequence is TGTGCCAGCAGTCCAGGGTTTGATGAAAAACTGTTTTTT.

Only a few counts were recorded for this clonotype. CDR3 sequence (DNA): TGTGCCAGCAGTTACGTGGGGGGACCTCAGCCCCAGCATTTT. Protein: CASSYVGGPQPQHF. The V gene is TRBV6-2 or TRBV6-3, the J gene TRBJ1-5, with TRBD1 as a possible D gene (5 bases). The CDR3 extends over 14 amino acids. Germline V gene sequence: CDR1 MNHEY, CDR2 SVGEGT. V lost 2 bases to trimming and J lost 6 bases, with 11 bases between them.

This clonotype was observed a handful of times. J is TRBJ1-4 and V is TRBV5-5; D is undetermined. Germline CDR1 and CDR2: SGHKS and YYEKEE (reference sequence). CDR3 length: 15 amino acids. Deletions cut 3 bases from V and 2 bases from J, with 11 bases between. CDR3 loop: CASSSTGITNEKLFF. The CDR3 bases are TGTGCCAGCAGCTCGACCGGGATTACTAATGAAAAACTGTTTTTT.

The V call is TRBV12-3 or TRBV12-4, the J call TRBJ2-3, with 9 bases identical to TRBD2. This CDR3 comprises 18 residues. After removal of 5 bases from V and 1 base from J, the junction contained 13 bases not matched to a gene. The chain's CDR3 is CASSPHRGGGARTDTQYF. CDR3 coding DNA: TGTGCCAGCAGTCCCCACCGAGGCGGGGGGGCCCGCACAGATACGCAGTATTTT.

The chain recombines TRBV15 with TRBJ1-4; D is unclear. CDR1 is LNHNV, CDR2 YYDKDF, per germline (reference sequence). This CDR3 contains 15 residues. V lost 5 bases to trimming and J lost 6 bases, with 16 bases between them. The CDR3 region is CATSPAGPTHEKLFF. The CDR3 DNA is TGTGCCACCAGCCCCGCTGGGCCGACCCATGAAAAACTGTTTTTT.